The rows below give T cell receptor beta chains drawn from one sample of a study of T-cell reconstitution after alpha-beta-depleted transplantation in children. TCRdb used MiXCR to reprocess the PCR reads, holding one entry per CDR3 protein. The table includes over 120,000 distinct CDR3 sequences, around 10% detected once. The sequencing used PBMCs, mostly from graft donor cells, collected 180 days after TCRalphabeta/CD19-depleted stem cell transplant. Receptors originate from a female patient between 2 and 15 years old who had a stem cell transplant for congenital amegakaryocytic thrombocytopenia, so the T cells may come from the graft donor. The CDR3 runs from the conserved cysteine through the conserved F or W. A D gene is named only where the DNA matches it firmly. Clone size is shown for a subset of rows, as once, few, many or a class of expanded clone.

TRBV20-1	TRBD2	.	TRBJ2-1	CSAFRLAVDNEQFF	TGCAGTGCTTTTCGACTAGCGGTGGACAATGAGCAGTTCTTC
TRBV5-1	.	many	TRBJ2-7	CASSWRAGPYEQYF	TGCGCCAGCAGCTGGAGGGCCGGGCCCTACGAGCAGTACTTC
TRBV11-2	TRBD2	few	TRBJ2-3	CASSFPSGGRDGTDTQYF	TGTGCCAGCAGCTTCCCCTCTGGCGGGAGAGATGGGACAGATACGCAGTATTTT
TRBV19	.	.	TRBJ1-5	CASSIFGFGVVSDQPQHF	TGTGCCAGTAGTATATTCGGTTTTGGGGTGGTCTCCGATCAGCCCCAGCATTTT
TRBV29-1	TRBD2	few	TRBJ2-7	CSVRAARGLAGPSYEQYF	TGCAGCGTTCGGGCGGCAAGGGGCCTAGCGGGGCCCTCCTACGAGCAGTACTTC
TRBV3-1	.	many	TRBJ1-2	CASGYRDPRNYGYTF	TGTGCCAGCGGGTACAGGGACCCCCGTAACTATGGCTACACCTTC
TRBV4-2	.	many	TRBJ2-7	CASSQVGPYEQYF	TGTGCCAGCAGCCAAGTTGGTCCCTACGAGCAGTACTTC
TRBV20-1	.	many	TRBJ1-4	CSALNEKLFF	TGCAGTGCCCTAAATGAAAAACTGTTTTTT
TRBV5-1	.	many	TRBJ1-1	CASSPGRKTLNTEAFF	TGCGCCAGCAGCCCGGGACGGAAGACACTGAACACTGAAGCTTTCTTT
TRBV20-1	.	many	TRBJ1-1	CSAWGNTEAFF	TGCAGTGCTTGGGGCAACACTGAAGCTTTCTTT
TRBV10-3	TRBD1	few	TRBJ2-7	CAISATGHEQYF	TGTGCCATCAGCGCGACAGGGCACGAGCAGTACTTC
TRBV18	.	.	TRBJ1-5	CASSRGLQPQHF	TGTGCCAGCTCCCGGGGTTTACAGCCCCAGCATTTT
TRBV5-1	.	many	TRBJ2-7	CASSLGGEFEQYF	TGCGCCAGCAGCTTGGGTGGGGAATTCGAGCAGTACTTC
TRBV20-1	.	many	TRBJ2-7	CSARSIGQATEQYF	TGCAGTGCTAGATCAATAGGGCAGGCTACCGAGCAGTACTTC
TRBV7-9	.	many	TRBJ2-5	CASSSGYSEGTQYF	TGTGCCAGCAGCAGTGGTTACAGTGAAGGGACCCAGTACTTC
TRBV12-3/TRBV12-4	.	many	TRBJ1-2	CASSLPLDGPYGYTF	TGTGCCAGCAGTTTGCCCCTGGACGGCCCGTATGGCTACACCTTC
TRBV4-1	.	many	TRBJ1-2	CASSQSRGFSNYGYTF	TGCGCCAGCAGCCAAAGTCGGGGTTTCTCTAACTATGGCTACACCTTC
TRBV11-2	.	many	TRBJ2-7	CASSGTLYSYEQYF	TGTGCCAGCAGCGGGACCTTATACTCCTACGAGCAGTACTTC
TRBV30	TRBD1	few	TRBJ2-2	CAWSGGWGQKNTGELFF	TGTGCCTGGAGTGGGGGTTGGGGACAGAAGAACACCGGGGAGCTGTTTTTT
TRBV10-3	TRBD1	many	TRBJ1-2	CAISRGQGANYGYTF	TGTGCCATCAGCCGAGGACAGGGGGCTAACTATGGCTACACCTTC
TRBV25-1	.	many	TRBJ2-5	CASSEFGKETQYF	TGTGCCAGCAGTGAATTCGGGAAAGAGACCCAGTACTTC
TRBV15	.	.	TRBJ2-1	CATSRDSGPELNEQFF	TGTGCCACCAGCAGAGATTCGGGGCCCGAGTTAAATGAGCAGTTCTTC
TRBV15	.	few	TRBJ2-5	CATSRDQETQYF	TGTGCCACCAGCAGAGATCAAGAGACCCAGTACTTC
TRBV5-6	TRBD1	.	TRBJ1-2	CASSFSGGRRYGYTF	TGTGCCAGCAGCTTCTCAGGGGGAAGGCGCTATGGCTACACCTTC
TRBV3-1	.	many	TRBJ2-1	CASSQDMGPLLGLSEQFF	TGTGCCAGCAGCCAAGATATGGGCCCTCTCTTGGGCTTATCAGAGCAGTTCTTC
TRBV5-1	.	many	TRBJ1-1	CASSLLPGGGEMNTEAFF	TGCGCCAGCAGCTTGTTACCGGGGGGGGGAGAGATGAACACTGAAGCTTTCTTT
TRBV6-5	.	few	TRBJ1-1	CASSTDGDTEAFF	TGTGCCAGCAGTACCGACGGAGACACTGAAGCTTTCTTT
TRBV7-2	.	many	TRBJ2-4	CASSRSGAKNIQYF	TGTGCCAGCAGCAGATCAGGGGCCAAAAACATTCAGTACTTC
TRBV15	.	.	TRBJ1-3	CATSRDDANSGNTIYF	TGTGCCACCAGCAGAGATGACGCCAACTCTGGAAACACCATATATTTT
TRBV20-1	TRBD2	many	TRBJ2-1	CSARDSGTYNEQFF	TGCAGTGCTAGAGACAGCGGGACCTACAATGAGCAGTTCTTC
TRBV29-1	TRBD2	many	TRBJ2-5	CSVGLAGETQYF	TGCAGCGTAGGACTAGCGGGAGAGACCCAGTACTTC
TRBV2	.	.	TRBJ1-5	CASGENGNQPQHF	TGTGCCAGCGGCGAGAATGGGAATCAGCCCCAGCATTTT
TRBV30	TRBD2	.	TRBJ2-2	CAWSVGGGITGELFF	TGTGCCTGGAGTGTGGGGGGGGGGATTACCGGGGAGCTGTTTTTT
TRBV13	.	once	TRBJ2-1	CASSSPRDAGSYNEQFF	TGTGCCAGCAGCTCCCCCCGGGACGCGGGGTCCTACAATGAGCAGTTCTTC
TRBV29-1	.	.	TRBJ2-3	CSVEPGLHTDTQYF	TGCAGCGTGGAACCGGGACTTCACACAGATACGCAGTATTTT
TRBV4-2	.	few	TRBJ2-3	CASSQGRGPYTQYF	TGTGCCAGCAGTCAAGGACGGGGCCCTTATACGCAGTATTTT
TRBV4-1	.	.	TRBJ1-2	CASSALGGSYGYTF	TGCGCCAGCAGCGCTCTGGGGGGTTCCTATGGCTACACCTTC
TRBV10-3	TRBD2	.	TRBJ2-7	CAISVGGVYEQYF	TGTGCCATCAGTGTGGGGGGGGTCTACGAGCAGTACTTC
TRBV5-1	TRBD2	.	TRBJ2-4	CASSSTSGRGRNIQYF	TGCGCCAGCAGCTCCACTAGCGGGAGGGGGCGGAACATTCAGTACTTC
TRBV6-6	TRBD1	many	TRBJ1-2	CASSSDRVGGYTF	TGTGCCAGCAGCTCCGACAGGGTCGGCGGCTACACCTTC
TRBV20-1	TRBD1	few	TRBJ1-2	CSASRDRDYGYTF	TGCAGTGCTAGCCGGGACAGGGACTATGGCTACACCTTC
TRBV5-1	TRBD2	many	TRBJ2-7	CASSRTELAGFYEQYF	TGCGCCAGCAGCCGAACCGAACTAGCGGGATTCTACGAGCAGTACTTC
TRBV5-1	TRBD2	few	TRBJ2-3	CASSLDTSGGADTQYF	TGCGCCAGCAGCTTGGATACTAGCGGGGGCGCGGATACGCAGTATTTT
TRBV27	.	many	TRBJ2-1	CASRWTGGSEQFF	TGTGCCAGCAGATGGACAGGAGGGAGTGAGCAGTTCTTC
TRBV20-1	TRBD2	many	TRBJ2-1	CSARGSGPGTRGYNEQFF	TGCAGTGCTAGAGGATCGGGGCCCGGGACTAGAGGGTACAATGAGCAGTTCTTC
TRBV12-3/TRBV12-4	.	few	TRBJ2-4	CASSLGGNLNIQYF	TGTGCCAGCAGTTTAGGCGGGAACTTAAACATTCAGTACTTC
TRBV20-1	.	many	TRBJ2-5	CSASFSRETQYF	TGCAGTGCTAGTTTTAGCCGGGAGACCCAGTACTTC
TRBV20-1	.	many	TRBJ2-3	CSATQGPTDTQYF	TGCAGTGCCACACAGGGCCCCACAGATACGCAGTATTTT
TRBV11-2	.	.	TRBJ2-7	CASSLSSSTRRSYEQYF	TGTGCCAGCAGCTTATCCTCGTCGACGAGGAGGTCCTACGAGCAGTACTTC
TRBV7-8	TRBD2	many	TRBJ2-1	CASSATSGSYNEQFF	TGTGCCAGCAGCGCCACTAGCGGGAGCTACAATGAGCAGTTCTTC
TRBV7-9	.	many	TRBJ1-2	CASSLESPTSLYGYTF	TGTGCCAGCAGCTTAGAAAGCCCCACGTCTCTCTATGGCTACACCTTC
TRBV29-1	.	many	TRBJ2-7	CSVGGLLYEQYF	TGCAGCGTTGGAGGCCTCCTCTACGAGCAGTACTTC
TRBV20-1	TRBD2	.	TRBJ2-1	CSASGTGLANEQFF	TGCAGTGCTAGCGGGACGGGACTAGCAAATGAGCAGTTCTTC